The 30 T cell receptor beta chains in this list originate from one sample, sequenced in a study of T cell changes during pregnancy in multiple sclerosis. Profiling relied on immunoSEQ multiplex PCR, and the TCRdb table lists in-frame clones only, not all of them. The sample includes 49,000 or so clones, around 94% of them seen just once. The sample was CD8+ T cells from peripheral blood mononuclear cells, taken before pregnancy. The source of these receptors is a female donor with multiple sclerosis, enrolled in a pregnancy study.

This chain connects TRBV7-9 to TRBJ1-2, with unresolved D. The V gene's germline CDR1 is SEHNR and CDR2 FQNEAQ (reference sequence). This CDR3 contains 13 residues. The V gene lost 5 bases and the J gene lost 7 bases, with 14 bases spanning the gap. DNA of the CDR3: TGTGCCAGCAGCCAGGTCCCCGGTGCTGGCTACACCTTC. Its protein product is CASSQVPGAGYTF.

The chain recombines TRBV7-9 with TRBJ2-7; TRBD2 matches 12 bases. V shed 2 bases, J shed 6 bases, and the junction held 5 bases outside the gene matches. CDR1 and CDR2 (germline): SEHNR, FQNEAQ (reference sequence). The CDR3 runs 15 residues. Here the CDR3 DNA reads TGTGCCAGCAGCTTAACCTCTAGCGGGAGGGCCGAGCAGTACTTC. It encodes CASSLTSSGRAEQYF.

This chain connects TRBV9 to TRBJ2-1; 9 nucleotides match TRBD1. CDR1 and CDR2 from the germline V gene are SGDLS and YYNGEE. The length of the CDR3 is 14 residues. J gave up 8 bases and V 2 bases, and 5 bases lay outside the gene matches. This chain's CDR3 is CASSVGTGFDEQFF. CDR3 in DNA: TGTGCCAGCAGCGTCGGGACAGGGTTCGATGAGCAGTTCTTC. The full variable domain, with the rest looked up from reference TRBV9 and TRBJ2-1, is DSGVTQTPKHLITATGQRVTLRCSPRSGDLSVYWYQQSLDQGLQFLIQYYNGEERAKGNILERFSAQQFPDLHSELNLSSLELGDSALYFCASSVGTGFDEQFFGPGTRLTVL.

The CDR3 DNA reads as TGTGCCAGCAGTTTAAACAGGGCCTACGAGCAGTACTTC. Amino acid sequence: CASSLNRAYEQYF. The chain joins TRBV27 to TRBJ2-7; D might be TRBD1 (6 bases). The CDR3 length is 13 residues. Trimming took 2 bases from V and 2 from J, leaving 7 bases between them. Germline CDR1 is MNHEY and CDR2 is SMNVEV (reference sequence).

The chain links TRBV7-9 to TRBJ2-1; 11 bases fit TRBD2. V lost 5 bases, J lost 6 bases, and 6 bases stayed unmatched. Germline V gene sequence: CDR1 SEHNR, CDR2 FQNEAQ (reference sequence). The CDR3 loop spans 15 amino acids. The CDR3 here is CASSPSGRSFNEQFF. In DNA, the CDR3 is TGTGCCAGCAGCCCTAGCGGGAGGTCATTCAATGAGCAGTTCTTC.

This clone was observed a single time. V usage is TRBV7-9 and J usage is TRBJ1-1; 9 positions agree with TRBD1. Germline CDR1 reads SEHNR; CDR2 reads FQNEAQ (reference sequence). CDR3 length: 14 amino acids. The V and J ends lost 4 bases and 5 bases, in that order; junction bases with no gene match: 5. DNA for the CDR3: TGTGCCAGCAGCTCAGGACAGGGGCATACTGAAGCTTTCTTT. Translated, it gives CASSSGQGHTEAFF.

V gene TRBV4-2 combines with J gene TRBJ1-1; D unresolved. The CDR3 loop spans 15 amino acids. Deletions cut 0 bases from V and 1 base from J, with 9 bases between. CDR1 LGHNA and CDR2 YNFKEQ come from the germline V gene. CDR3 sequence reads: CASSQDSHTNTEAFF. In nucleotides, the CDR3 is TGTGCCAGCAGCCAAGATAGTCATACGAACACTGAAGCTTTCTTT.

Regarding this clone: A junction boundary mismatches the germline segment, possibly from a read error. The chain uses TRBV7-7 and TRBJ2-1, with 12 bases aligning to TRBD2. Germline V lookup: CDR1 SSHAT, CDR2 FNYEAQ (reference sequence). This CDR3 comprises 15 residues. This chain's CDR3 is CASSLAGGMGNEQFF. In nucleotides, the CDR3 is TGTGCCAGCAGCCTAGCGGGAGGGATGGGAAATGAGCAGTTCTTC.

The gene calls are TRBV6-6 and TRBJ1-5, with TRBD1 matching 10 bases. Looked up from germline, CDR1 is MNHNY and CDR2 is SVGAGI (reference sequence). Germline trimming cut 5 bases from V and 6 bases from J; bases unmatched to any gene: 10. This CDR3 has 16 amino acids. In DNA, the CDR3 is TGTGCCAGCAGTAAGACGACAGGGGGCGCGGGTCAGCCCCAGCATTTT. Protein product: CASSKTTGGAGQPQHF.

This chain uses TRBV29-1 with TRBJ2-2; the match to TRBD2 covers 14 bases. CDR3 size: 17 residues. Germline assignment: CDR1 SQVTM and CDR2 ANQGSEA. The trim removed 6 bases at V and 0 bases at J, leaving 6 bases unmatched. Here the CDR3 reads CSVLGLAGGPNTGELFF. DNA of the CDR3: TGCAGCGTCCTTGGACTAGCGGGAGGCCCGAACACCGGGGAGCTGTTTTTT.

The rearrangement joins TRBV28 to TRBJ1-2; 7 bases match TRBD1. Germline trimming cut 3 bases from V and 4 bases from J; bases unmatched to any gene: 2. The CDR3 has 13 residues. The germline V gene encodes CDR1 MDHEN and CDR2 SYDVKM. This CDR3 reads CASSFAGGYGYTF. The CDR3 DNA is TGTGCCAGCAGTTTTGCAGGGGGCTATGGCTACACCTTC.

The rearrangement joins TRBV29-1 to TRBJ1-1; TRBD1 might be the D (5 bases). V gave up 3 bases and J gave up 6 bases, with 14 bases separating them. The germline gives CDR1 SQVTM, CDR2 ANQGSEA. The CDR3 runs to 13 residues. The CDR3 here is CSVDGGISAEAFF. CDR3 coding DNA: TGCAGCGTTGATGGGGGGATTAGCGCTGAAGCTTTCTTT.

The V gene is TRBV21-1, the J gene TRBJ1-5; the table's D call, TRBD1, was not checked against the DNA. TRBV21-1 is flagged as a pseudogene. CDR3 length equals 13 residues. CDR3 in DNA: TGTGCCAGGTATAAGGGGGGCAATCAGCCCCAGCATTTT. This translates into CARYKGGNQPQHF.

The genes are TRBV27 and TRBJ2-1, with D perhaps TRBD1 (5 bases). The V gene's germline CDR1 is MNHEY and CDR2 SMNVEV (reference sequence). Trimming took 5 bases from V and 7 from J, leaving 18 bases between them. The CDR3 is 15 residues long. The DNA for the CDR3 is TGTGCCAGCAGTCCCCAGGGCAGGGTAGGGAATGAGCAGTTCTTC. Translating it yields CASSPQGRVGNEQFF.

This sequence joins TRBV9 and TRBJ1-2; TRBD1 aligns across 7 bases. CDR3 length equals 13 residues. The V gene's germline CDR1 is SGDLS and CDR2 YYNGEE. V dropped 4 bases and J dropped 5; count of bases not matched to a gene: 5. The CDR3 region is CASSQGTAYGYTF. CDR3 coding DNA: TGTGCCAGCAGCCAAGGGACAGCGTATGGCTACACCTTC.

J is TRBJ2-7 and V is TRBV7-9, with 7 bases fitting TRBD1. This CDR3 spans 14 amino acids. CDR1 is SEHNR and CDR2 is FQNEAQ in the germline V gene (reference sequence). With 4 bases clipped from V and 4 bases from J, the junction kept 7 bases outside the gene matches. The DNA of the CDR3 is TGTGCCAGCAGCTCGAAGGGGGCTCTGTACGAGCAGTACTTC. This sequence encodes CASSSKGALYEQYF.

The DNA of the CDR3 is TGTGCCAGTCAACCTGCAGGGGTTCAGCGCACTGAAGCTTTCTTT. Its translation: CASQPAGVQRTEAFF. This sequence joins TRBV27 and TRBJ1-1; a possible D gene is TRBD1 (6 bases). The ends were cut back, 9 bases at V and 4 bases at J, with 21 bases in the middle. The CDR3 covers 15 residues. Germline values: CDR1 MNHEY, CDR2 SMNVEV (reference sequence).

The chain's CDR3 is CASSQWTGYGYTF. CDR3 bases: TGTGCCAGCAGTCAATGGACAGGGTATGGCTACACCTTC. J is TRBJ1-2 and V is TRBV27, with TRBD1 matching over 8 bases. V was clipped by 5 bases and J by 5 bases; unmatched bases: 4. This CDR3 comprises 13 residues. Germline V gives CDR1 MNHEY, CDR2 SMNVEV (reference sequence).

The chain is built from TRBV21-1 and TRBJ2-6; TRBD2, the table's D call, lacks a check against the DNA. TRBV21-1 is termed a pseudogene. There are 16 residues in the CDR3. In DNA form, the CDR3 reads TGTGCCAGCAGCACTCCGGGGGGCGGTGGGGCCAACGTCCTGACTTTC. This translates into CASSTPGGGGANVLTF.

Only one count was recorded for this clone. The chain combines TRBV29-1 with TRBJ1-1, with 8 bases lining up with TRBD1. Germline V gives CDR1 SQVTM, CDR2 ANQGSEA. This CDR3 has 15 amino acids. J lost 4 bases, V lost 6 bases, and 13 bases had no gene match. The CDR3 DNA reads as TGCAGCGTACCCTCAAGCGGACAGGGAGGCACTGAAGCTTTCTTT. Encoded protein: CSVPSSGQGGTEAFF. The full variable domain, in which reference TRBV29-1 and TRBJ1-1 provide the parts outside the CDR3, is SAVISQKPSRDICQRGTSLTIQCQVDSQVTMMFWYRQQPGQSLTLIATANQGSEATYESGFVIDKFPISRPNLTFSTLTVSNMSPEDSSIYLCSVPSSGQGGTEAFFGQGTRLTVV.

CDR3 sequence: CASSQQDYSNQPQHF. In DNA form, the CDR3 reads TGTGCCAGTAGCCAACAGGATTATAGCAATCAGCCCCAGCATTTT. This sequence joins TRBV19 and TRBJ1-5, with D possibly matching TRBD1 (5 bases). This CDR3 comprises 15 residues. V lost 6 bases to trimming and J lost 0 bases, with 12 bases between them. In germline, CDR1 is LNHDA, CDR2 SQIVND (reference sequence).

CDR3 protein: CSVEDSDRAEAFF. CDR3 sequence (DNA): TGCAGCGTTGAGGATTCGGACAGGGCTGAAGCTTTCTTT. This chain uses TRBV29-1 with TRBJ1-1, with 8 bases that match TRBD1. The CDR3 consists of 13 residues. Germline CDR1 and CDR2: SQVTM and ANQGSEA. Trimming took 3 bases from V and 6 from J; bases not matched to a gene: 6.

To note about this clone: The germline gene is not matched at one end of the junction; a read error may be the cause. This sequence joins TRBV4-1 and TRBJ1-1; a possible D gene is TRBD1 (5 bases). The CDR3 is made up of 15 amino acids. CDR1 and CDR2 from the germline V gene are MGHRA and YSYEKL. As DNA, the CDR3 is TGCGCCAGCAGCCAAGTATTCGGGGGGAACCCTGAAGCTTTCTTT. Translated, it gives CASSQVFGGNPEAFF.

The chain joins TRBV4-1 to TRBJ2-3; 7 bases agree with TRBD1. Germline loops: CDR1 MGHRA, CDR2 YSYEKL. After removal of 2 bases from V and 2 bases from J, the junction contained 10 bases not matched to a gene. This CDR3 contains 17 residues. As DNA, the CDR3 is TGCGCCAGCAGCCAACCCTTGGTCAAGGGGGCCACAGATACGCAGTATTTT. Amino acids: CASSQPLVKGATDTQYF.

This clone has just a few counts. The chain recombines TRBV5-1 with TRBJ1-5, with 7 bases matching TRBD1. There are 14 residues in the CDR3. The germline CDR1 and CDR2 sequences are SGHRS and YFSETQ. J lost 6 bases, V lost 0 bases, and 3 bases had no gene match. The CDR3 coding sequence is TGCGCCAGCAGCTTGGGACAGGGCGGTCAGCCCCAGCATTTT. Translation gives CASSLGQGGQPQHF.

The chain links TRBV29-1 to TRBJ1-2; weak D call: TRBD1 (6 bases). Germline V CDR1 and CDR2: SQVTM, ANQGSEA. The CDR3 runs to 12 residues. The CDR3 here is CSTGNDFYGYTF. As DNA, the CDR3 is TGCAGTACAGGGAATGATTTCTATGGCTACACCTTC.

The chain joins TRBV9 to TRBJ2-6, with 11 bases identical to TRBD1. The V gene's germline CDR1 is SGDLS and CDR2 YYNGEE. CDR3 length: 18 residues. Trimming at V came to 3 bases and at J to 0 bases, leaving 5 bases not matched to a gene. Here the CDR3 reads CASSAGQGALSGANVLTF. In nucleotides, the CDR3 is TGTGCCAGCAGCGCCGGACAGGGGGCACTCTCTGGGGCCAACGTCCTGACTTTC.

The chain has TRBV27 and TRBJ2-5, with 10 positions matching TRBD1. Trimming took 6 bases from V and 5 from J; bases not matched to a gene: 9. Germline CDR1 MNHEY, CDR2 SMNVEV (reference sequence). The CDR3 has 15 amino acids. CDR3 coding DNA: TGTGCCAGCAGCCCCTATCCGGGACAGGGGGAGACCCAGTACTTC. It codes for CASSPYPGQGETQYF.

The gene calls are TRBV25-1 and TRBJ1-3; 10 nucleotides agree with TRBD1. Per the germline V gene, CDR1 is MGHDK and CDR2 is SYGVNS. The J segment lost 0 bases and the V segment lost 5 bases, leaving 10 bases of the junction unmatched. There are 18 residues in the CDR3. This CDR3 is CASSPGTGVHLSGNTIYF. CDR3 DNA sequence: TGTGCCAGCAGTCCCGGGACAGGGGTGCATCTCTCTGGAAACACCATATATTTT.

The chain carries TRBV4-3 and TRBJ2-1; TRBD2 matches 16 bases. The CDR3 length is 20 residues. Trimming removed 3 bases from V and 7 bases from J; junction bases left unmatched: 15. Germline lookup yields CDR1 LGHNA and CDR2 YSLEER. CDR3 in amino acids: CASSHKVLGLAGGPGNEQFF. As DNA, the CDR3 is TGCGCCAGCAGCCACAAAGTATTGGGACTAGCGGGAGGGCCAGGGAATGAGCAGTTCTTC.